Each of the 2 T cell receptor beta chains below was sequenced from the same sample in a study of shared clonotypes between healthy human individuals. Measured with immunoSEQ multiplex PCR; TCRdb has only the in-frame clones, and not every one. The sample carries approximately 2,000,000 clones, 85% to 95% recorded once. The sample was naive CD4+ T cells from PBMCs. Subset noted: CD45RA+ positively selected. These receptor sequences come from a young man in good health. Some clones in this sample may be carry-over from other donors' samples.

The gene calls are TRBV10-3 and TRBJ1-2; 11 bases match TRBD1. Trimming at V came to 8 bases and at J to 4 bases, leaving 6 bases not matched to a gene. The CDR3 totals 14 residues. CDR1 is ENHRY, CDR2 SYGVKD, per germline. DNA for the CDR3: TGTGCCATCGGTGGGGGACAGGGGGGCTATGGCTACACCTTC. As protein: CAIGGGQGGYGYTF.

The V call is TRBV18, the J call TRBJ2-7, with D unclear. With 0 bases removed from V and 4 bases from J, the gap between germline ends came to 10 bases. Per germline, CDR1 KGHSH and CDR2 LQKENI. The CDR3 length is 14 residues. CDR3 sequence: CASSPPGELYEQYF. The CDR3 nucleotides are TGTGCCAGCTCACCACCAGGAGAGTTATACGAGCAGTACTTC.